This T cell receptor beta chain was recorded in a study of T-cell reconstitution after alpha-beta-depleted transplantation in children. Study conclusions and caveats: The origin of high day-60 TCRbeta diversity in some patients lay in surviving recipient T cells and thymic progenitors. Expanded graft clones numbering several hundred reportedly gave rise to alpha-beta T cells about two months after transplant. The main origin of T-cell counts and diversity one year after transplant was newly produced T cells.

As it was prepared, the TCRbeta library received unique molecular identifiers. TCRdb analysed the PCR reads with MiXCR anew, one entry per CDR3 protein. This sample has some 220,000 distinct CDR3 sequences, with 11% found just once. This clonotype was counted many times. Its specificity is not known. This TCR derives from a child in the first two years of life with acute myeloid leukemia, due to receive a stem cell transplant. This specimen consisted of PBMCs, obtained before TCRalphabeta/CD19-depleted stem cell transplant.

The CDR3 sequence is CASSLVLEQFF. CDR3 DNA sequence: TGTGCCAGCAGCTTGGTCCTAGAGCAGTTCTTC. This chain links TRBV5-6 with TRBJ2-1; D call uncertain. CDR3 size: 11 residues. V was trimmed by 0 bases and J by 10 bases, leaving 5 bases between them. CDR1 is SGHDT, CDR2 YYEEEE, per germline.